These 30 T cell receptor beta chains originate from one sample sequenced in a study of beta chain features in type 1 diabetes. Every bit of the isolated RNA underwent reverse transcription, so sequencing read expressed TCRB transcripts. The table came from immunoSEQ multiplex PCR; TCRdb's copy has only in-frame clones and leaves some out. The data show hundreds of thousands of clones, 15% to 17% seen once. Sequenced: naive CD4+ T cells from blood. These receptor sequences come from a man aged 18 to 30 in good health.

The chain is built from TRBV18 and TRBJ2-4; a weak D match, TRBD1 (6 bases). The germline gives CDR1 KGHSH, CDR2 LQKENI. V dropped 2 bases and J dropped 1 base, with 15 bases sitting between them. The CDR3 runs 17 residues. CDR3 coding DNA: TGTGCCAGCTCACCAAGGCAGGGGAAGGTGGCCAAAAACATTCAGTACTTC. Translated, it gives CASSPRQGKVAKNIQYF.

This chain joins TRBV4-2 and TRBJ1-6; D is unclear. The V end lost 0 bases, the J end lost 11 bases, and 8 bases lay between the germline ends. CDR1 and CDR2 from the germline V gene are LGHNA and YNFKEQ. The CDR3 sequence is 13 residues long. The chain's CDR3 is CASSQEPLTPLHF. CDR3 in DNA: TGTGCCAGCAGCCAAGAACCCCTCACACCCCTCCACTTT.

The V and J genes are TRBV5-4 and TRBJ1-2, with a weak D call TRBD1 (5 bases). V lost 4 bases, J lost 5 bases, and 15 bases lay in between. This CDR3 is 14 amino acids long. Per the germline V gene, CDR1 is SGHNT and CDR2 is YYREEE (reference sequence). The CDR3 DNA reads TGTGCCAGCAGCCCGGAGGGGACGGCTTATGGCTACACCTTC. This codes for CASSPEGTAYGYTF.

This clone was found a few times. This chain uses TRBV28 with TRBJ2-7, with 9 nucleotides matching TRBD2. From germline, CDR1 is MDHEN and CDR2 SYDVKM. CDR3 size: 16 residues. V trimming: 6 bases; J trimming: 0 bases; junction bases outside the gene matches: 9. The CDR3: CASSRGGGFPSYEQYF. CDR3 DNA: TGTGCCAGCAGCCGCGGGGGGGGCTTTCCCTCCTACGAGCAGTACTTC.

Here the CDR3 DNA reads TGTGCCTGGAGTGTACAAGAAAAAAGGAGGGAAAAACTGTTTTTT. This sequence encodes CAWSVQEKRREKLFF. This sequence joins TRBV30 and TRBJ1-4; D gene ambiguous. Per the germline V gene, CDR1 is GTSNPN and CDR2 is SVGIG (reference sequence). Trimming stripped 0 bases from V and 8 bases from J, with 16 bases between. CDR3 length: 15 residues.

The table lists this clone with a few counts. The chain carries TRBV9 and TRBJ2-4; maybe TRBD2 (5 bases). The CDR3 runs to 19 residues. Trimming cost V 0 bases and J 0 bases, with 19 bases left between them. Germline V gene lookup returns CDR1 SGDLS and CDR2 YYNGEE. The CDR3 DNA sequence: TGTGCCAGCAGCGTAGGCTACCGTGAGGGCGATCTAGCCAAAAACATTCAGTACTTC. It is translated as CASSVGYREGDLAKNIQYF.

This clone was seen a handful of times. V and J are TRBV7-9 and TRBJ2-3; 11 nucleotides align to TRBD1. The CDR3 spans 16 residues. The junction had 8 bases not matched to a gene; V was cut back by 1 base and J by 8 bases. Germline CDR1 reads SEHNR; CDR2 reads FQNEAQ (reference sequence). CDR3 bases: TGTGCCAGCAGCTTAGGTCGGACAGGGGGCGAAGGTACGCAGTATTTT. Its translation: CASSLGRTGGEGTQYF.

This clone has only a few counts. The chain couples TRBV9 to TRBJ2-7; D might be TRBD2 (6 bases). Trimming took 0 bases from V and 6 from J, leaving 13 bases between them. CDR3 length: 14 residues. CDR1 and CDR2 from the germline V gene are SGDLS and YYNGEE. In DNA, the CDR3 is TGTGCCAGCAGCGTAGGGTTCGGGGGACTCGAGCAGTACTTC. Residues: CASSVGFGGLEQYF.

This clone came up a few times. The chain combines TRBV7-3 with TRBJ2-3; the match to TRBD2 covers 12 bases. V was pared by 3 bases and J by 7 bases, with 11 bases of the junction left unmatched. CDR3 length: 17 residues. Germline values: CDR1 SGHTA, CDR2 FQGTGA. Here the CDR3 reads CASSFKAPSGGAHTQYF. The CDR3 bases are TGTGCCAGCAGCTTCAAAGCCCCTAGCGGGGGGGCCCATACGCAGTATTTT.

This clone occurred a few times. The genes are TRBV30 and TRBJ2-3; maybe TRBD1 (6 bases). Looked up from germline, CDR1 is GTSNPN and CDR2 is SVGIG (reference sequence). The ends were cut back, 4 bases at V and 0 bases at J, with 17 bases in the middle. The CDR3 contains 16 residues. CDR3 in amino acids: CAWNFGQSGSTDTQYF. The CDR3 DNA is TGTGCCTGGAATTTCGGACAGTCAGGTAGCACAGATACGCAGTATTTT.

This sequence joins TRBV5-8 and TRBJ1-5; no definite D call. The germline CDR1 and CDR2 sequences are SGHTS and YDEGEE. The ends were cut back, 4 bases at V and 6 bases at J, with 11 bases in the middle. The CDR3 contains 13 residues. CDR3 coding DNA: TGTGCCAGCAGCAGGAGGGCCGGTCAGCCCCAGCATTTT. Translating it yields CASSRRAGQPQHF.

This clone was counted a few times. This chain uses TRBV5-1 with TRBJ2-7, with TRBD2 matching over 13 bases. After removal of 3 bases from V and 5 bases from J, the junction contained 5 bases not matched to a gene. There are 15 residues in the CDR3. Germline lookup yields CDR1 SGHRS and CDR2 YFSETQ. This chain's CDR3 is CASSYGLAGVHEQYF. CDR3 DNA: TGCGCCAGCAGCTATGGACTAGCGGGAGTCCACGAGCAGTACTTC.

This CDR3 is CASSPSGTGRGYTF. The DNA for the CDR3 is TGTGCCAGCAGCCCCTCCGGGACAGGACGGGGCTACACCTTC. The chain couples TRBV11-3 to TRBJ1-2; 8 bases are shared with TRBD1. Looked up from germline, CDR1 is SGHNT and CDR2 is YENEEA. Trimming removed 5 bases from V and 8 bases from J; junction bases left unmatched: 10. CDR3 length: 14 residues.

The chain joins TRBV7-2 to TRBJ2-1, with D possibly matching TRBD2 (6 bases). This CDR3 comprises 15 residues. Germline-derived CDR1 and CDR2 are SGHTA and FQGNSA. The V and J ends lost 5 bases and 7 bases respectively, with 18 bases between them. CDR3 residues: CASSILWVRGNEQFF. CDR3 DNA sequence: TGTGCCAGCAGCATCCTTTGGGTTCGGGGGAATGAGCAGTTCTTC.

In the case of this clone: Within the sample, other DNA sequences also encode this same CDR3. The chain has TRBV20-1 and TRBJ2-1, with D perhaps given as TRBD1 or TRBD2 (6 bases each). Trimming took 6 bases from V and 14 from J, leaving 17 bases between them. Germline assignment: CDR1 DFQATT and CDR2 SNEGSKA (reference sequence). This CDR3 is 11 amino acids long. For the CDR3, the DNA is TGCAGTGCCGCGAATCCAGGGGAGGAGTTCTTC. Protein: CSAANPGEEFF.

The chain couples TRBV9 to TRBJ1-2; 7 bases agree with TRBD1. This CDR3 is built from 15 residues. Looked up from germline, CDR1 is SGDLS and CDR2 is YYNGEE. Trimming cost V 6 bases and J 0 bases; bases outside gene matches: 8. The DNA for the CDR3 is TGTGCCAGCAATTCAGCGACAGGGCCTAACTATGGCTACACCTTC. It is translated as CASNSATGPNYGYTF.

This clone was seen a few times. This chain joins TRBV28 and TRBJ2-2; perhaps TRBD1 as D (5 bases). Trimming pared 5 bases from V and 4 bases from J, leaving 8 bases between. The CDR3 is 13 residues long. Germline CDR1 reads MDHEN; CDR2 reads SYDVKM. CDR3 residues: CASSRRVTGELFF. The CDR3 bases are TGTGCCAGCAGTCGCAGGGTCACCGGGGAGCTGTTTTTT. The full variable domain, completed using reference TRBV28 and TRBJ2-2, is DVKVTQSSRYLVKRTGEKVFLECVQDMDHENMFWYRQDPGLGLRLIYFSYDVKMKEKGDIPEGYSVSREKKERFSLILESASTNQTSMYLCASSRRVTGELFFGEGSRLTVL.

This clone was seen more than once but under ten times. The chain has TRBV6-5 and TRBJ1-5; 7 bases agree with TRBD1. Germline CDR1 and CDR2: MNHEY and SVGAGI. The CDR3 loop spans 13 amino acids. After removal of 6 bases from V and 7 bases from J, the junction contained 6 bases not matched to a gene. The CDR3 loop is CASRQGSGQPQHF. The CDR3 nucleotides are TGTGCCAGCAGACAGGGGTCGGGACAGCCCCAGCATTTT.

This chain connects TRBV18 to TRBJ1-2, with 8 bases identical to TRBD1. V gave up 5 bases and J gave up 4 bases; unmatched junction bases: 9. Germline values: CDR1 KGHSH, CDR2 LQKENI. This CDR3 comprises 15 residues. The CDR3 nucleotides are TGTGCCAGCTCAACGCAGGGGGCGCTAGGCTATGGCTACACCTTC. It codes for CASSTQGALGYGYTF.

The chain links TRBV19 to TRBJ2-7, with D perhaps TRBD1 (5 bases). V was clipped by 3 bases and J by 3 bases, with 9 bases between them. Germline CDR1 LNHDA, CDR2 SQIVND (reference sequence). The CDR3 runs 13 residues. CDR3 in amino acids: CASSIRQYYEQYF. The CDR3 coding sequence is TGTGCCAGTAGTATCCGACAGTACTACGAGCAGTACTTC.

This rearrangement joins TRBV4-3 to TRBJ2-7, with 9 positions matching TRBD2. Germline trimming cut 0 bases from V and 2 bases from J; bases unmatched to any gene: 8. CDR3 length: 17 residues. Germline V gene lookup returns CDR1 LGHNA and CDR2 YSLEER. CDR3 region: CASSQDRLAVFPYEQYF. CDR3 in DNA: TGCGCCAGCAGCCAAGATCGACTAGCGGTATTCCCCTACGAGCAGTACTTC.

A few counts support this clone. The rearrangement links TRBV29-1 to TRBJ2-7; a possible D gene is TRBD1 (5 bases). CDR1 is SQVTM and CDR2 is ANQGSEA in the germline V gene. Trimming shortened V by 2 bases and J by 0 bases, and 14 bases separated the two germline ends. The CDR3 sequence is 15 residues long. The CDR3 region has the DNA TGCAGCGTTGAACGGCAGGGTGTAAGCTCCTACGAGCAGTACTTC. This encodes CSVERQGVSSYEQYF.

This rearrangement joins TRBV5-4 to TRBJ2-7; 8 bases are a match to TRBD1. The V gene's germline CDR1 is SGHNT and CDR2 YYREEE (reference sequence). CDR3 size: 14 residues. V lost 6 bases, J lost 5 bases, and 10 bases stayed unmatched. The CDR3, as DNA: TGTGCCAGCATGGGTGGACAGGGTCGGGACGAGCAGTACTTC. Its protein product is CASMGGQGRDEQYF.

This clone has only a few counts. The chain couples TRBV6-6 to TRBJ2-7, with 7 nucleotides matching TRBD1. Trimming cost V 5 bases and J 2 bases; bases outside gene matches: 9. The CDR3 loop spans 15 amino acids. Germline values: CDR1 MNHNY, CDR2 SVGAGI (reference sequence). CDR3 sequence: CASSQARQGAYEQYF. In DNA form, the CDR3 reads TGTGCCAGCAGTCAAGCTAGACAGGGAGCCTACGAGCAGTACTTC.

About this clone itself: One junction end disagrees with the germline gene, perhaps due to a read error. The V gene is TRBV7-7, the J gene TRBJ2-7; the match to TRBD1 covers 10 bases. Looked up from germline, CDR1 is SSHAT and CDR2 is FNYEAQ (reference sequence). The length of the CDR3 is 15 residues. CDR3 protein: CASSLRTGGNYEQYF. The DNA of the CDR3 is TGTGCTAGCAGCCTAAGGACAGGGGGGAACTACGAGCAGTACTTC.

This clone was observed a handful of times. A junction boundary mismatches the germline segment, possibly from a read error. V is TRBV7-9 and J is TRBJ2-1; TRBD2 matches at 7 bases. The CDR3 sequence is 16 residues long. Germline loops: CDR1 SEHNR, CDR2 FQNEAQ (reference sequence). Here the CDR3 reads CASSLGVGTTAPRTVF. In DNA form, the CDR3 reads TGTGCCAGCAGCTTAGGTGTGGGGACTACTGCCCCTCGCACGGTCTTC. The whole variable domain, remainder taken from reference TRBV7-9 and TRBJ2-1, is DTGVSQNPRHKITKRGQNVTFRCDPISEHNRLYWYRQTLGQGPEFLTYFQNEAQLEKSRLLSDRFSAERPKGSFSTLEIQRTEQGDSAMYLCASSLGVGTTAPRTVFGPGTRLTVL.

The chain links TRBV7-9 to TRBJ1-1; D remains unclear. The CDR3 covers 10 residues. Germline V gene lookup returns CDR1 SEHNR and CDR2 FQNEAQ (reference sequence). Trimming stripped 8 bases from V and 7 bases from J, with 8 bases between. The CDR3 DNA is TGTGCCAGCCACGGAGATGAAGCTTTCTTT. Its protein product is CASHGDEAFF.

The chain uses TRBV28 and TRBJ2-1; 12 nucleotides align to TRBD2. In germline, CDR1 is MDHEN, CDR2 SYDVKM. The CDR3 covers 15 residues. V lost 6 bases and J lost 0; bases outside the gene matches: 0. The DNA for the CDR3 is TGTGCCAGCAGGACTAGCGGGAGCTCCTACAATGAGCAGTTCTTC. Translated: CASRTSGSSYNEQFF.

The CDR3 loop reads CASSHGRSGSYEQYF. The CDR3 bases are TGCGCCAGCAGCCACGGTCGTAGCGGGAGCTACGAGCAGTACTTC. The V gene is TRBV4-1, the J gene TRBJ2-7; TRBD2 matches at 9 bases. The germline CDR1 and CDR2 sequences are MGHRA and YSYEKL. V was clipped by 3 bases and J by 3 bases; unmatched bases: 6. The CDR3 length is 15 residues.

The rearrangement joins TRBV5-4 to TRBJ2-5, with 8 bases fitting TRBD2. Germline loops: CDR1 SGHNT, CDR2 YYREEE (reference sequence). Trimming cost V 4 bases and J 0 bases; bases outside gene matches: 5. This CDR3 comprises 15 residues. The CDR3 region is CASSIAGLYQETQYF. Here the CDR3 DNA reads TGTGCCAGCAGCATAGCGGGGCTATACCAAGAGACCCAGTACTTC.